Below are 30 T cell receptor beta chains sequenced from a single sample in a study of identical twins. TCRdb called the 5' RACE reads again in MiXCR, with one record for every CDR3 protein. The table lists 500,000 or so distinct CDR3 sequences, more than 13% of them singletons. These records were also assigned to another study, of yellow fever vaccine responses in identical twins.

Sequencing was done on a sample of CD4+ T cells sorted from blood. The receptor set was obtained from a woman aged 18-29 years in good health.

The table lists this clonotype with a few counts. The rearrangement joins TRBV20-1 to TRBJ2-5; TRBD2 agrees at 10 bases. Per germline, CDR1 DFQATT and CDR2 SNEGSKA (reference sequence). After removal of 4 bases from V and 4 bases from J, the junction contained 9 bases not matched to a gene. The CDR3 extends over 15 amino acids. DNA for the CDR3: TGCAGTGCTATCAAGCGGGAGGGCGGCGTAGAGACCCAGTACTTC. It translates to CSAIKREGGVETQYF.

This clonotype was counted a few times. The chain joins TRBV6-1 to TRBJ2-3; the D gene is possibly TRBD2 (6 bases). This CDR3 is 14 amino acids long. V was cut by 6 bases and J by 3 bases, with 13 bases left in between. Germline CDR1 is MNHNS and CDR2 is SASEGT. As DNA, the CDR3 is TGTGCCAGCAGCTTCCCGACTAGGACAGATACGCAGTATTTT. This gives the protein CASSFPTRTDTQYF.

The chain combines TRBV21-1 with TRBJ2-3; the D call in the table, TRBD2, was not verified against the DNA. TRBV21-1 is labeled a pseudogene. The CDR3 has 18 amino acids. This chain's CDR3 is CASSKCQKRIRSTDTQYF. The CDR3 region has the DNA TGTGCCAGCAGCAAATGCCAGAAGCGGATACGCAGCACAGATACGCAGTATTTT.

There are many counts of this clonotype. The chain combines TRBV20-1 with TRBJ1-5; D gene ambiguous. With 2 bases removed from V and 4 bases from J, the gap between germline ends came to 12 bases. This CDR3 is 14 amino acids long. The germline V gene has CDR1 DFQATT and CDR2 SNEGSKA (reference sequence). The chain's CDR3 is CSARLGQANQPQHF. In nucleotides, the CDR3 is TGCAGTGCTAGATTGGGTCAGGCGAATCAGCCCCAGCATTTT.

A few counts support this clonotype. The V and J genes are TRBV27 and TRBJ2-4; 9 bases fit TRBD2. CDR3 length: 17 amino acids. V gave up 5 bases and J gave up 1 base; unmatched junction bases: 9. Germline V gene data show CDR1 as MNHEY and CDR2 as SMNVEV (reference sequence). CDR3 in amino acids: CASSPSGTSTAKNIQYF. CDR3 sequence (DNA): TGTGCCAGCAGTCCATCTGGGACTAGCACGGCCAAAAACATTCAGTACTTC.

V gene TRBV19 combines with J gene TRBJ2-5; D possibly corresponds to TRBD2 (5 bases). Germline lookup yields CDR1 LNHDA and CDR2 SQIVND (reference sequence). The germline V and J ends were trimmed by 7 bases and 4 bases, with 16 bases remaining between them. The CDR3 sequence is 14 residues long. CDR3 amino acids: CASKDSYLRETQYF. The CDR3 DNA reads TGTGCCAGTAAGGACTCGTACTTGAGAGAGACCCAGTACTTC.

This clonotype was seen at least ten times. The chain carries TRBV12-3 or TRBV12-4 and TRBJ2-7; D remains ambiguous. This CDR3 has 13 amino acids. Deletions cut 6 bases from V and 2 bases from J, with 11 bases between. For the CDR3, the DNA is TGTGCCAGCAGCACGATGGGCCCCTACGAGCAGTACTTC. Protein product: CASSTMGPYEQYF.

In its sample, this clonotype was seen a few times. Written as DNA, the CDR3 is TGTGCCAGCAGTTTAGGCCGGGTGGACAATGAGCAGTTCTTC. Translation: CASSLGRVDNEQFF. The genes are TRBV28 and TRBJ2-1; D is undetermined. CDR3 length: 14 residues. V was cut by 2 bases and J by 5 bases, with 10 bases left in between. CDR1 and CDR2 (germline): MDHEN, SYDVKM. Using reference TRBV28 and TRBJ2-1 for the parts outside the CDR3, the full variable domain is DVKVTQSSRYLVKRTGEKVFLECVQDMDHENMFWYRQDPGLGLRLIYFSYDVKMKEKGDIPEGYSVSREKKERFSLILESASTNQTSMYLCASSLGRVDNEQFFGPGTRLTVL.

The genes are TRBV12-3 or TRBV12-4 and TRBJ2-4; D is undetermined. V lost 3 bases to trimming and J lost 6 bases, with 9 bases between them. The CDR3 loop spans 13 amino acids. The CDR3 loop reads CASSLNLGNIQYF. CDR3 nucleotide sequence: TGTGCCAGCAGTTTGAACCTTGGAAACATTCAGTACTTC.

This clonotype has only a few counts. The chain's CDR3 is CASSQSMGQSKNIQYF. The CDR3 nucleotides read TGCGCCAGCAGCCAATCAATGGGACAGTCCAAAAACATTCAGTACTTC. This rearrangement joins TRBV4-1 to TRBJ2-4, with 7 positions matching TRBD1. CDR1 is MGHRA, CDR2 YSYEKL, per germline. With 2 bases clipped from V and 2 bases from J, the junction kept 6 bases outside the gene matches. The CDR3 consists of 16 residues.

The V and J genes are TRBV28 and TRBJ1-1, with D uncertain. Germline CDR1 reads MDHEN; CDR2 reads SYDVKM. V was pared by 8 bases and J by 10 bases, with 20 bases between. This CDR3 has 13 amino acids. The CDR3 loop reads CASWGKALAAAFF. In DNA form, the CDR3 reads TGTGCCAGCTGGGGAAAAGCGCTCGCTGCAGCTTTCTTT.

This clonotype was seen a few times. The chain couples TRBV2 to TRBJ1-2; 9 bases line up with TRBD1. The junction had 8 bases not matched to a gene; V was cut back by 4 bases and J by 8 bases. The CDR3 sequence is 14 residues long. CDR1 is SNHLY, CDR2 FYNNEI, per germline. In DNA form, the CDR3 reads TGTGCCAGCAGTGTGGAACAGGGGGCCCACGGCTACACCTTC. Translation: CASSVEQGAHGYTF. The variable domain in full, with the rest retrieved from reference TRBV2 and TRBJ1-2, is EPEVTQTPSHQVTQMGQEVILRCVPISNHLYFYWYRQILGQKVEFLVSFYNNEISEKSEIFDDQFSVERPDGSNFTLKIRSTKLEDSAMYFCASSVEQGAHGYTFGSGTRLTVV.

This clonotype came up many times. In nucleotides, the CDR3 is TGTGCCAGCAGTTTCTTACTAGCGGGAAAGAATGAGCAGTTCTTC. Translating gives CASSFLLAGKNEQFF. V usage is TRBV27 and J usage is TRBJ2-1; 10 positions match TRBD2. This CDR3 is built from 15 residues. Looked up from germline, CDR1 is MNHEY and CDR2 is SMNVEV (reference sequence). Losses at the gene ends were 3 bases for V and 7 bases for J; bases not matched to a gene: 6.

V usage is TRBV6-5 and J usage is TRBJ1-1; D possibly corresponds to TRBD1 (5 bases). The CDR3 contains 14 residues. V shed 2 bases and J shed 0 bases, with 7 bases lying between them. In germline, CDR1 is MNHEY, CDR2 SVGAGI. Here the CDR3 DNA reads TGTGCCAGCAGTTACGGGACGATGAACACTGAAGCTTTCTTT. Translated, it gives CASSYGTMNTEAFF.

This clonotype was detected a few times. The rearrangement links TRBV12-3 or TRBV12-4 to TRBJ2-2, with 11 bases identical to TRBD2. The CDR3 covers 16 residues. The junction had 9 bases not matched to a gene; V was cut back by 8 bases and J by 4 bases. CDR3 bases: TGTGCCAGCGGGGGAGGACTAGCGGGCCTCACCGGGGAGCTGTTTTTT. It specifies CASGGGLAGLTGELFF.

This clonotype has more than one count but fewer than ten. This chain connects TRBV12-3 or TRBV12-4 to TRBJ2-7; 8 bases are a match to TRBD1. V shed 6 bases, J shed 11 bases, and the junction held 9 bases outside the gene matches. The CDR3 is 12 amino acids. The CDR3 sequence is CASSQKKGQEYF. The CDR3 DNA is TGTGCCAGCAGCCAAAAGAAGGGACAGGAGTACTTC.

The chain joins TRBV5-5 to TRBJ2-3, with 8 bases identical to TRBD2. There are 15 residues in the CDR3. From germline, CDR1 is SGHKS and CDR2 YYEKEE (reference sequence). The V gene end was trimmed by 4 bases and the J gene end by 4 bases; junction bases not matched to a gene: 8. DNA of the CDR3: TGTGCCAGCAGCCCGCGGGGGGACGGGGCAGATACGCAGTATTTT. Translation gives CASSPRGDGADTQYF.

This sequence joins TRBV28 and TRBJ2-3; 12 nucleotides align to TRBD2. In germline, CDR1 is MDHEN, CDR2 SYDVKM. J lost 0 bases, V lost 5 bases, and 9 bases had no gene match. CDR3 size: 18 residues. CDR3 nucleotides: TGTGCCAGCAGTCCCATCGCGACTAGCGGGAGAAGCACAGATACGCAGTATTTT. Its translation: CASSPIATSGRSTDTQYF.

The chain is built from TRBV28 and TRBJ2-2; TRBD2 matches at 7 bases. V shed 8 bases and J 2 bases; nucleotides not matched to a gene: 8. The V gene's germline CDR1 is MDHEN and CDR2 SYDVKM. This CDR3 contains 15 residues. CDR3 residues: CASLQRGPNTGELFF. The CDR3 DNA follows: TGTGCCAGCCTCCAGCGGGGTCCTAACACCGGGGAGCTGTTTTTT.

This clonotype came up once. The chain links TRBV19 to TRBJ2-5, with D perhaps matching TRBD2 (5 bases). Germline CDR1 LNHDA, CDR2 SQIVND (reference sequence). Trimming left V 3 bases short and J 3 bases short, with 8 bases between. CDR3 size: 13 residues. The CDR3 nucleotides are TGTGCCAGTAGTATTGATAGCGAAGAGACCCAGTACTTC. It yields the protein CASSIDSEETQYF.

The genes are TRBV29-1 and TRBJ1-2; D is undetermined. In germline, CDR1 is SQVTM, CDR2 ANQGSEA. The CDR3 extends over 12 amino acids. V dropped 3 bases and J dropped 4 bases, with 9 bases sitting between them. DNA for the CDR3: TGCAGCGTTGATTATTCCGGCTATGGCTACACCTTC. This translates into CSVDYSGYGYTF.

V is TRBV7-8 and J is TRBJ1-2; unclear D gene. This CDR3 has 15 residues. Deletions cut 1 base from V and 0 bases from J, with 9 bases between. Germline V gene sequence: CDR1 SGHVS, CDR2 FQNEAQ. The CDR3 sequence is CASSLGGSANYGYTF. The CDR3 DNA follows: TGTGCCAGCAGCTTAGGGGGTTCAGCTAACTATGGCTACACCTTC.

In its sample, this clonotype was seen a few times. At one of its ends the junction is not consistent with the germline gene, which may arise from a read error. V gene TRBV20-1 combines with J gene TRBJ1-2; TRBD1 agrees at 7 bases. The CDR3 loop spans 16 amino acids. CDR1 is DFQATT and CDR2 is SNEGSKA in the germline V gene (reference sequence). The CDR3, as DNA: TGCTGTGCTAGAGATCCCAGGCTTACAGGGGTCTATGGCTACACCTTC. Translating gives CCARDPRLTGVYGYTF.

The chain joins TRBV5-6 to TRBJ2-6, with TRBD1 matching over 7 bases. Germline values: CDR1 SGHDT, CDR2 YYEEEE. This CDR3 spans 14 amino acids. V was clipped by 3 bases and J by 12 bases; unmatched bases: 9. DNA for the CDR3: TGTGCCAGCAGCTGGGACAGAGTGTCGAGCGTCCTGACTTTC. It yields the protein CASSWDRVSSVLTF.

The chain combines TRBV19 with TRBJ2-5; possible D gene TRBD2, 5 bases. The CDR3 spans 13 residues. V was pared by 1 base and J by 3 bases, with 6 bases between. Germline-derived CDR1 and CDR2 are LNHDA and SQIVND (reference sequence). CDR3 coding DNA: TGTGCCAGTAGTATAGGACTAAAAGAGACCCAGTACTTC. Its translation: CASSIGLKETQYF.

The chain uses TRBV12-3 or TRBV12-4 and TRBJ2-2; 8 nucleotides align to TRBD2. The J segment lost 5 bases and the V segment lost 5 bases, leaving 10 bases of the junction unmatched. The CDR3 extends over 16 amino acids. CDR3 protein: CASSPQGGGKTGELFF. CDR3 coding DNA: TGTGCCAGCAGTCCCCAGGGCGGGGGGAAGACCGGGGAGCTGTTTTTT.

This clonotype was seen many times. V usage is TRBV28 and J usage is TRBJ2-7; tentatively, D is TRBD2 (6 bases). The CDR3 contains 14 residues. Trimming took off 3 bases at V and 9 bases at J, with 18 bases between the two ends. Germline V gives CDR1 MDHEN, CDR2 SYDVKM. Written as DNA, the CDR3 is TGTGCCAGCAGTTTGGCGCACGCGGGAATCGGGCAGTACTTC. Its translation is CASSLAHAGIGQYF.

This clonotype was found a few times. The rearrangement uses TRBV4-2 and TRBJ1-3; TRBD1 aligns across 7 bases. Germline V gene data show CDR1 as LGHNA and CDR2 as YNFKEQ. Germline trimming cut 6 bases from V and 0 bases from J; bases unmatched to any gene: 5. This CDR3 comprises 15 residues. In nucleotides, the CDR3 is TGTGCCAGCAGTCGGACAGGACGCTCTGGAAACACCATATATTTT. Translating it yields CASSRTGRSGNTIYF.

V and J are TRBV15 and TRBJ2-7, with a possible D match to TRBD2 (6 bases). There are 14 residues in the CDR3. V lost 3 bases to trimming and J lost 2 bases, with 11 bases between them. The germline gives CDR1 LNHNV, CDR2 YYDKDF (reference sequence). CDR3 sequence reads: CATSRGGPPYEQYF. As DNA, the CDR3 is TGTGCCACCAGCAGGGGAGGACCTCCCTACGAGCAGTACTTC.

V and J are TRBV20-1 and TRBJ1-6; 9 bases line up with TRBD1. Trimming took 6 bases from V and 9 from J; bases not matched to a gene: 6. Per germline, CDR1 DFQATT and CDR2 SNEGSKA (reference sequence). CDR3 length equals 13 residues. The CDR3 nucleotides read TGCAGTGCGTCCGGGACAGGGTCTTCACCCCTCCACTTT. It yields the protein CSASGTGSSPLHF.